The entry below describes one TCR beta chain. Germline CDR1 SGHRS, CDR2 YFSETQ. This CDR3 region has 14 residues. The V and J ends lost 0 bases and 5 bases respectively, with 11 bases between them. The source of the sample is a study of shared clonotypes between healthy human individuals. Generated by immunoSEQ multiplex PCR, the TCRdb table keeps only in-frame clones and is missing some. The sample consists of around 330,000 clones, 74% of them appearing once. This clonotype was sampled from a man younger than 40 in good health. Sequenced input: memory CD4+ T cells sorted from blood. The subset was: CD45RA-negative fraction. The chain combines TRBV5-1 with TRBJ2-5; D gene ambiguous. The CDR3 coding sequence is TGCGCCAGCAGCTTGGACCATATTGGGGAGACCCAGTACTTC. It encodes CASSLDHIGETQYF.